The subject of this entry is one T cell receptor beta chain. Its antigen is as yet unknown. CDR1 LNHDA and CDR2 SQIVND come from the germline V gene (reference sequence). The CDR3 length is 16 residues. V lost 3 bases to trimming and J lost 2 bases; unmatched junction nucleotides: 9. The source of the sample is a study of T cells in narcolepsy. Study information: Patients with NT1 or NT2 and healthy control donors were enrolled. General study findings and limits: Blood of same and different patients, but not healthy controls, reportedly held recurring autoreactive clonotypes. Autoreactive clone sequences were missing from some blood memory CD4+ repertoires. HCRT-specific and TRIB2-specific autoreactive clonotypes appeared among same-patient CSF and blood CD4+ clonotypes.

The data were produced by immunoSEQ multiplex PCR, yet TCRdb's version contains in-frame clones alone and is incomplete. The sample carries 20,000 to 30,000 clones, around two thirds recorded once. The rearrangement joins TRBV19 to TRBJ2-5; 7 nucleotides align to TRBD1. The sequence derives from a human donor in good health. Specimen: memory (CD45RA-) CD4+ T cells from blood. In DNA form, the CDR3 reads TGTGCCAGTAGTATGAGGGGGACAGAAAGACAAGAGACCCAGTACTTC. Translation gives CASSMRGTERQETQYF.